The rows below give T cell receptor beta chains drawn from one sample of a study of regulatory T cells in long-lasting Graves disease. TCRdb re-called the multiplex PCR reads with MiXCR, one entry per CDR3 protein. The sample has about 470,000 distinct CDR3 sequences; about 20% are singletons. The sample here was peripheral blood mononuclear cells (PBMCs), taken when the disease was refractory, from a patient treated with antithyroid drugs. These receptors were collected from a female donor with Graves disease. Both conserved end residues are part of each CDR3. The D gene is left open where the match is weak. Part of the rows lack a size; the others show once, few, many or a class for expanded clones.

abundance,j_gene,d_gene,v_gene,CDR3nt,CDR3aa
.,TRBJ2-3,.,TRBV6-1,TGTGCCAGCCGAACGAGGGTAACTAGCACAGATACGCAGTATTTT,CASRTRVTSTDTQYF
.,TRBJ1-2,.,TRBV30,TGTGCCTGGAGTGAGAGTTTTTGGGGGACCTATGGCTACACCTTC,CAWSESFWGTYGYTF
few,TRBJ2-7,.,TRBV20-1,TGCAGTGCTAGGGGCAGGTTGGACTACGAGCAGTACTTC,CSARGRLDYEQYF
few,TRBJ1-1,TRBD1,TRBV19,TGTGCCAGTATCGCCAGGGGGCAGGAGACTGAAGCTTTCTTT,CASIARGQETEAFF
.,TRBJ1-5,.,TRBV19,TGTGCCACCGGACAGTCGTGGCCCCAGCATTTT,CATGQSWPQHF
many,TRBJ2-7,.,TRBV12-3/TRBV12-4,TGTGCCAGCTCCCGTAGCCGGGACAACGAGCAGTACTTC,CASSRSRDNEQYF
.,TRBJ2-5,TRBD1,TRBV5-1,TGCGCCAGCAGCTTGGGGCAGGGGGTCTTGGAGACCCAGTACTTC,CASSLGQGVLETQYF
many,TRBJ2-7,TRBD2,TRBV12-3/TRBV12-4,TGTGCCAGCAGTTCCGGGACTAGCGGGAAGTACGAGCAGTACTTC,CASSSGTSGKYEQYF
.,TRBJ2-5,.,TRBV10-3,TGTGCCATCAGTTTCCGGGACTCCCAAGAGACCCAGTACTTC,CAISFRDSQETQYF
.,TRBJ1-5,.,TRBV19,TGTGCCAGTAGTATAGTTGCAGGGCCCAATCAGCCCCAGCATTTT,CASSIVAGPNQPQHF
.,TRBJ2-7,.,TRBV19,TGTGCCAGTAGTATACTCCCGGGCAGAACCTACGAGCAGTACTTC,CASSILPGRTYEQYF
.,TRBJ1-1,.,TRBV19,TGTGCCAGTAACCAACAGGGCGCGGCCACTGAAGCTTTCTTT,CASNQQGAATEAFF
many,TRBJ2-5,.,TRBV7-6,TGTGCCAGCAGCCCTGGGGGGGCCGGGGAGACCCAGTACTTC,CASSPGGAGETQYF
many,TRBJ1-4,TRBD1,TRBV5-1,TGCGCCAGCAGCCACCGGGACAGGGATGTTACTAATGAAAAACTGTTTTTT,CASSHRDRDVTNEKLFF
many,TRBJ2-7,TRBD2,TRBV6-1,TGTGCCAGCACCCCAGGCGGGAGGGGACCGTCGAACGAGCAGTACTTC,CASTPGGRGPSNEQYF
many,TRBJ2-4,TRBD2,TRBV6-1,TGTGCCAGCAGTACCTCCGGGACTAGCGTCCAAAACATTCAGTACTTC,CASSTSGTSVQNIQYF
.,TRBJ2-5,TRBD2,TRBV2,TGTGCCAGCAGTGGAACTAGCGGGACCTCGGGGACCCAGTACTTC,CASSGTSGTSGTQYF
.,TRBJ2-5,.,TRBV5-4,TGTGCCAGCAGCCGTCCCCCGGAAGAGACCCAGTACTTC,CASSRPPEETQYF
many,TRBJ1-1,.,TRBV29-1,TGCAGCGTTGTTGGGGCCGGGTCGTTAGCTTTCTTT,CSVVGAGSLAFF
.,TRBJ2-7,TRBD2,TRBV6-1,TGTGCCAGCAGCCAAGTAGGTAGCGGGAGTGGCTACGAGCAGTACTTC,CASSQVGSGSGYEQYF
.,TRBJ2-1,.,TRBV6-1,TGTGCCAGCAGTGAAGGTCTTGAGGGCTACAATGAGCAGTTCTTC,CASSEGLEGYNEQFF
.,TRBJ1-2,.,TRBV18,TGTGCCAGCTCACCTGGGCCCGGCGGCTATGGCTACACCTTC,CASSPGPGGYGYTF
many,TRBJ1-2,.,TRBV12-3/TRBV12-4,TGTGCCAGCAGTCCTATCACTATTCAGCGGGGCTACACCTTC,CASSPITIQRGYTF
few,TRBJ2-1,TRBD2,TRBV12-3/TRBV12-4,TGTGCCAGCATCGGGACTAGCGGGAGTCTGTACAATGAGCAGTTCTTC,CASIGTSGSLYNEQFF
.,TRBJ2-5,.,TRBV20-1,TGCAGTGCTCCCTGGGGGGAGAGACTCCAAGAGACCCAGTACTTC,CSAPWGERLQETQYF
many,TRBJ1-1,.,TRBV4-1,TGCGCCAGCAGCCAGACTTTCCTCGACGGAGCTGAAGCTTTCTTT,CASSQTFLDGAEAFF
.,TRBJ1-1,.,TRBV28,TGTGCCAGCATTGACAGGACCGGGGGCCGCGGCCGCACTGAAGCTTTCTTT,CASIDRTGGRGRTEAFF